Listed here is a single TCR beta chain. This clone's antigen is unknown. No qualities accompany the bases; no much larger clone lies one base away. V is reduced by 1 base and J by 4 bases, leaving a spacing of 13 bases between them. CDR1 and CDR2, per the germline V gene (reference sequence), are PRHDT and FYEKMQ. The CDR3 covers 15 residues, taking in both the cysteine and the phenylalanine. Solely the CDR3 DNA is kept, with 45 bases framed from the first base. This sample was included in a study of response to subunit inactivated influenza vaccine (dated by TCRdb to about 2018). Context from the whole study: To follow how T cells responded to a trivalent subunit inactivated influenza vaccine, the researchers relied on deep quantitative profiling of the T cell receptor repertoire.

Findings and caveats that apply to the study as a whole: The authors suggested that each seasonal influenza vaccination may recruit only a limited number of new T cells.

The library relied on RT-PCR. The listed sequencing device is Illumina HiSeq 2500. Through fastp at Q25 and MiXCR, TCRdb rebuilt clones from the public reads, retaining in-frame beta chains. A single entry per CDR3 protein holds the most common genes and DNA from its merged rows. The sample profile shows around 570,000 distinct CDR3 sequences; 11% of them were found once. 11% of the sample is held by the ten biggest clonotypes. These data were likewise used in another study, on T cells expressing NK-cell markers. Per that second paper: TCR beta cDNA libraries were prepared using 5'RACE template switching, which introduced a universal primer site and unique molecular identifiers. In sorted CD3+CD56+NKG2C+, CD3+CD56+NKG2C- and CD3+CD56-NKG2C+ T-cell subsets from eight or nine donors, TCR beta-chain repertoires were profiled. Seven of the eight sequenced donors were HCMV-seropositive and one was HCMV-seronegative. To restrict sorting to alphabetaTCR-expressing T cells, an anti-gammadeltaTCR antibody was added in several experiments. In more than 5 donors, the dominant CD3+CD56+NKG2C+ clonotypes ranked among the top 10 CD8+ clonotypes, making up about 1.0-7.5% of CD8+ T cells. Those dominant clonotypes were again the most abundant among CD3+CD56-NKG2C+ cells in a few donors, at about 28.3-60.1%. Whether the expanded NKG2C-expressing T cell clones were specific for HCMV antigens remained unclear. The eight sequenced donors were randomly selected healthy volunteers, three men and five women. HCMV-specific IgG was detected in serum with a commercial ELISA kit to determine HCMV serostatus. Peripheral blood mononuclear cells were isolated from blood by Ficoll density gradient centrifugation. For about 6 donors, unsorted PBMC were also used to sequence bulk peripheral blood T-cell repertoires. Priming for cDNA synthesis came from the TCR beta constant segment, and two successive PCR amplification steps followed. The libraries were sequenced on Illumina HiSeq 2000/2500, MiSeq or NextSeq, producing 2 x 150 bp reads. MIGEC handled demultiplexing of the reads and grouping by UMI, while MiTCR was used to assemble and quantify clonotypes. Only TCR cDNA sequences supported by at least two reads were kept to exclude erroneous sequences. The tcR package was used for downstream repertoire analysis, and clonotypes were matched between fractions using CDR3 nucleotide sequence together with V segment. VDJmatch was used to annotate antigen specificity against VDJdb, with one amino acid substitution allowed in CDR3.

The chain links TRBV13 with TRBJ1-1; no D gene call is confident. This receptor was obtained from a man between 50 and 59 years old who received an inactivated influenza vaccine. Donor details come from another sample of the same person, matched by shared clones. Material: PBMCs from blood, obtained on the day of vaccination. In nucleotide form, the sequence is TGTGCCAGCAGCTTAGATCGGGGTTATGGCACTGAAGCTTTCTTT. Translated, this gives CASSLDRGYGTEAFF.